The 4 T cell receptor beta chains in this list originate from one sample, sequenced in a study of neurological immune-mediated disorders. Time point in this sample: technical triplicate 3. MiXCR, applied by TCRdb to the 5' RACE reads, yields one record per CDR3 protein. The table lists some 30,000 distinct CDR3 sequences, roughly a sixth of them singletons. The sample comprised CD4+ T cells from blood. The source is a female donor with HTLV-1-associated myelopathy (HAM/TSP).

This clonotype appeared many times. The chain joins TRBV20-1 to TRBJ2-3; D not resolved. V gave up 0 bases and J gave up 3 bases, with 10 bases separating them. Germline CDR1 is DFQATT and CDR2 is SNEGSKA (reference sequence). CDR3 size: 14 residues. CDR3 loop: CSARDGLGTDTQYF. The CDR3 coding sequence is TGCAGTGCTAGAGATGGCCTCGGGACAGATACGCAGTATTTT.

This clonotype was recorded many times. This rearrangement joins TRBV5-6 to TRBJ1-3; D remains ambiguous. In germline, CDR1 is SGHDT, CDR2 YYEEEE. Trimming left V 2 bases short and J 0 bases short, with 12 bases between. The CDR3 totals 16 residues. The CDR3 reads CASSFWGVHSGNTIYF. CDR3 DNA sequence: TGTGCCAGCAGCTTCTGGGGAGTTCACTCTGGAAACACCATATATTTT.

This clonotype has ten or more counts. The chain joins TRBV7-9 to TRBJ2-6; TRBD1 agrees at 9 bases. V lost 9 bases to trimming and J lost 2 bases; unmatched junction nucleotides: 5. CDR3 length: 15 amino acids. Germline CDR1 SEHNR, CDR2 FQNEAQ (reference sequence). The CDR3 nucleotides read TGTGCCAGTAGGGGGACAGGGACTGGGGCCAACGTCCTGACTTTC. The encoded protein is CASRGTGTGANVLTF.

This clonotype was observed at least ten times. The CDR3 coding sequence is TGTGCCAGCAGTCCCCTTGGCGGGGCCGGGGAGCAGTTCTTC. Protein product: CASSPLGGAGEQFF. This chain uses TRBV6-2 or TRBV6-3 with TRBJ2-1, with D tentatively TRBD2 (6 bases). V was shortened by 5 bases and J by 10 bases, with 18 bases between the two germline ends. The germline V gene has CDR1 MNHEY and CDR2 SVGEGT. The CDR3 sequence is 14 residues long.